This entry features one T cell receptor beta chain sequence. No antigen is known for it. The entry originates in a study of blood T cells in healthy people across ages. Study background: Using template switching, researchers captured about one barcoded beta molecule for each two T cells.

The individuals who served as donors were healthy Caucasians living in Russia, aged about 6 to 100. Germline V gene lookup returns CDR1 MDHEN and CDR2 SYDVKM. With V trimmed by 10 bases and J by 11 bases, 11 bases remained unmatched. The CDR3 is 11 residues long. Study results and limitations: The lack of PBMC sorting stopped any conclusive naive versus antigen-experienced comparison. Any changes in expanded clonotypes were possibly confounded, as donor CMV status remained unknown.

The second PCR ran roughly 7 to 12 cycles with a sample-barcoded 5' primer and J-beta primers. TCRdb re-analysed the 5' RACE reads in MiXCR, keeping a single row per CDR3 protein. The table lists approximately 800,000 distinct CDR3 sequences, 58% of them singletons. Sequencing used blood. V is TRBV28 and J is TRBJ2-7; TRBD1 matches 7 bases. The TCR sequence derives from a young man in good health. The DNA for the CDR3 is TGTGCCACCCAAATCCGGGACAGTGAGTACTTC. It encodes CATQIRDSEYF.